A selection of T cell receptor beta chains follows, all from one sample in a study of post-analysis software for immune sequencing data. TCRdb redid the calling of the PCR reads with MiXCR, one entry per CDR3 protein. The table lists roughly 170,000 distinct CDR3 sequences, about 32% of them singletons. Sequencing was done on a sample of blood. These receptors originate from a girl between 10 and 17 years old with multiple sclerosis. Both conserved end residues are part of each CDR3. The D gene is left open where the match is weak. The size field is filled for only some rows; it gives once, few, many or a size class.

V	D	J	size	length	DNA	CDR3
TRBV5-1	TRBD1	TRBJ2-3	many	14	TGCGCCAGCACCCGGACAGGGGGCACAGATACGCAGTATTTT	CASTRTGGTDTQYF
TRBV4-1	-	TRBJ1-1	few	19	TGCGCCAGCAGCCAAGATCCAGAGACGGGGGATGTAATGAACACTGAAGCTTTCTTT	CASSQDPETGDVMNTEAFF
TRBV10-2	-	TRBJ2-7	-	12	TGCGCCAGCAAGGGCCCATCGGACGAGCAGTACTTC	CASKGPSDEQYF
TRBV4-2	TRBD2	TRBJ2-1	many	14	TGTGCCAGCAGGCTAGCGGGATTCGGCAATGAGCAGTTCTTC	CASRLAGFGNEQFF
TRBV6-6	-	TRBJ2-1	few	16	TGTGCCAGCAGTTACCCGGCAGGAGGATCCTACAATGAGCAGTTCTTC	CASSYPAGGSYNEQFF
TRBV7-2	-	TRBJ2-1	many	15	TGTGCCAGCAGCTTAAGGGGATCAAGGTACAATGAGCAGTTCTTC	CASSLRGSRYNEQFF
TRBV14	-	TRBJ1-2	many	16	TGTGCCAGCAGCCATTCCCCTGGGGGGACCTTCTATGGCTACACCTTC	CASSHSPGGTFYGYTF
TRBV7-3	TRBD1	TRBJ1-1	few	13	TGTGCCAGCAGCTTCGGACAGGGCACTGAAGCTTTCTTT	CASSFGQGTEAFF
TRBV3-1	-	TRBJ1-1	once	13	TGTGCCAGCAGCAAAGGGAAGAACACTGAAGCTTTCTTT	CASSKGKNTEAFF
TRBV5-5	TRBD2	TRBJ2-1	-	18	TGTGCCAGCAGCTTGGGGTGGGGGACTAGCGGACCCTACAATGAGCAGTTCTTC	CASSLGWGTSGPYNEQFF
TRBV12-3/TRBV12-4	-	TRBJ1-2	-	13	TGTGCCGGCACCTGGGAACAGTTTTATGGCTACACCTTC	CAGTWEQFYGYTF
TRBV20-1	-	TRBJ2-5	many	13	TGCAGTGGTGGGGAGGTGGGAGACGAGACCCAGTACTTC	CSGGEVGDETQYF
TRBV11-3	-	TRBJ2-1	-	13	TGTGCCAGCAGCTTAGATGGGGGACAAGTGCAGTTCTTC	CASSLDGGQVQFF
TRBV12-3/TRBV12-4	TRBD1	TRBJ1-1	few	15	TGTGCCAGCAGTTCCCCGGACAGGGAACCCACTGAAGCTTTCTTT	CASSSPDREPTEAFF
TRBV20-1	-	TRBJ2-7	many	14	TGCAGTGTTCAGGGGAGTGGGGACCCCTACGAGCAGTACTTC	CSVQGSGDPYEQYF
TRBV20-1	TRBD1	TRBJ2-7	many	15	TGCAGTGCTCGACCGGGACAGGGGTTCCTAAGCGAGCAGTACTTC	CSARPGQGFLSEQYF
TRBV11-2	-	TRBJ2-2	-	15	TGTGCCAGCAGTTTCTCCGGCAGAACCACCGGGGAGCTGTTTTTT	CASSFSGRTTGELFF
TRBV7-3	-	TRBJ2-5	many	12	TGTGCCAGCAGCTTTCCCCACGAAACCCAGTACTTC	CASSFPHETQYF
TRBV5-1	-	TRBJ1-1	many	14	TGCGCCAGCAGCTCCTGGGGGGGGGACACTGAAGCTTTCTTT	CASSSWGGDTEAFF
TRBV7-9	TRBD2	TRBJ2-5	many	15	TGTGCCAGCAGCTTAGCGAACGACGGGAGGGAGACCCAGTACTTC	CASSLANDGRETQYF
TRBV5-1	-	TRBJ2-5	-	17	TGCGCCGGCAGCTTCTCAGGGACAAACGCCATGCAAGAGACCCAGTACTTC	CAGSFSGTNAMQETQYF
TRBV12-3/TRBV12-4	TRBD2	TRBJ2-1	few	14	TGTGCCAGCAGCCGACTAGCCCCCTACAATGAGCAGTTCTTC	CASSRLAPYNEQFF
TRBV12-3/TRBV12-4	-	TRBJ2-1	-	9	TGTGCCAGCAAACCCAGGCAGTTCTTC	CASKPRQFF
TRBV7-2	-	TRBJ2-1	many	14	TGTGCCAGCAGCTTTAGGACTACTTACAATGAGCAGTTCTTC	CASSFRTTYNEQFF
TRBV5-1	-	TRBJ2-7	few	15	TGCGCCAGCAGCTTGCGAACTAGGGGTACCTACGAGCAGTACTTC	CASSLRTRGTYEQYF
TRBV29-1	TRBD1	TRBJ2-2	few	13	TGCAGCGTTTGGACAGGGGATCACGGGGAGCTGTTTTTT	CSVWTGDHGELFF
TRBV6-1	-	TRBJ1-1	-	14	TGTGCCAGCAGTTTGACATTTTCGAACACTGAAGCTTTCTTT	CASSLTFSNTEAFF
TRBV20-1	-	TRBJ1-1	-	14	TGCAGTGCTAGACCTCGGACGCGCGGCACTGAAGCTTTCTTT	CSARPRTRGTEAFF
TRBV11-2	TRBD1	TRBJ2-1	-	16	TGTGCCAGCAGCTCGAACCGGGACAGCCCATACAATGAGCAGTTCTTC	CASSSNRDSPYNEQFF
TRBV5-4	-	TRBJ2-1	-	14	TGTGCCAGCAGTACCGGGACGGCAGACAATGAGCAGTTCTTC	CASSTGTADNEQFF
TRBV5-1	-	TRBJ2-7	many	14	TGCGCCAGCAGCTTGATGGGGCGGCCCTACGAGCAGTACTTC	CASSLMGRPYEQYF
TRBV6-5	-	TRBJ2-2	-	16	TGTGCCAGCAGTTACCCGGTGGCGGTTAACACCGGGGAGCTGTTTTTT	CASSYPVAVNTGELFF
TRBV19	-	TRBJ2-7	-	16	TGTGCCAGTAGTATCGATGCATCGGCAATCTCCTACGAGCAGTACTTC	CASSIDASAISYEQYF
TRBV12-3/TRBV12-4	TRBD2	TRBJ2-3	many	18	TGTGCCAGCAGCCGCTCCCCCGGGACTAGCGGGAGATCCGATACGCAGTATTTT	CASSRSPGTSGRSDTQYF
TRBV11-2	TRBD2	TRBJ2-1	many	16	TGTGCCAGCAGCTCTCGACTAGCGGGAGTGTTCAATGAGCAGTTCTTC	CASSSRLAGVFNEQFF
TRBV6-5	-	TRBJ2-5	many	14	TGTGCCACCCACTCTAGACTCTCTAAAGAGACCCAGTACTTC	CATHSRLSKETQYF
TRBV20-1	-	TRBJ1-1	-	12	TGCAGTGCTCATACAGCGAACACTGAAGCTTTCTTT	CSAHTANTEAFF
TRBV20-1	TRBD2	TRBJ2-1	many	20	TGCAGTGCTAGATCAACTCGGCGGCTAGCGGGAGAAATCACCTACAATGAGCAGTTCTTC	CSARSTRRLAGEITYNEQFF
TRBV12-3/TRBV12-4	-	TRBJ2-5	-	13	TGTGCCAGCAGCCCAGGGTACGAAGAGACCCAGTACTTC	CASSPGYEETQYF